Below, 12 T cell receptor beta chains from the same sample are listed, as sequenced in a study of blood T cell repertoires in COVID-19. TCRdb keeps only in-frame clones here, not all; method: immunoSEQ multiplex PCR. This sample has about 270,000 clones, with 85% found just once. The sequenced material came from peripheral blood. These receptors all come from a woman aged 45 to 65 with active or convalescent COVID-19.

This clone showed up just once. This rearrangement joins TRBV7-7 to TRBJ2-2; 9 bases are a match to TRBD2. CDR1 and CDR2 (germline): SSHAT, FNYEAQ (reference sequence). This CDR3 contains 17 residues. The trim removed 3 bases at V and 0 bases at J, leaving 5 bases unmatched. CDR3 amino acids: CASSLRLAVSNTGELFF. CDR3 sequence (DNA): TGTGCCAGCAGCTTGAGACTAGCGGTTTCGAACACCGGGGAGCTGTTTTTT. Looking up the rest from reference TRBV7-7 and TRBJ2-2 gives the full variable domain: GAGVSQSPRYKVTKRGQDVTLRCDPISSHATLYWYQQALGQGPEFLTYFNYEAQPDKSGLPSDRFSAERPEGSISTLTIQRTEQRDSAMYRCASSLRLAVSNTGELFFGEGSRLTVL.

This rearrangement joins TRBV7-8 to TRBJ2-4, with a possible D match to TRBD1 (5 bases). The V and J ends lost 3 bases and 7 bases respectively, with 13 bases between them. The CDR3 is 14 amino acids. Germline-derived CDR1 and CDR2 are SGHVS and FQNEAQ. CDR3 in amino acids: CASSLTELVNIQYF. The DNA for the CDR3 is TGTGCCAGCAGCTTGACAGAATTGGTGAACATTCAGTACTTC.

The V and J genes are TRBV27 and TRBJ1-5; D not certain. CDR3 size: 14 residues. V was clipped by 5 bases and J by 0 bases, with 8 bases between them. The germline gives CDR1 MNHEY, CDR2 SMNVEV (reference sequence). As DNA, the CDR3 is TGTGCCAGCAGTGTAAGCGATAGCAATCAGCCCCAGCATTTT. Translated, it gives CASSVSDSNQPQHF.

The chain has TRBV7-6 and TRBJ2-7, with TRBD2 identical over 9 bases. Trimming removed 3 bases from V and 2 bases from J; junction bases left unmatched: 5. This CDR3 region has 15 residues. Germline lookup yields CDR1 SGHVS and CDR2 FNYEAQ. CDR3 in amino acids: CASSLGGRAPYEQYF. The DNA for the CDR3 is TGTGCCAGCAGCTTGGGCGGGAGGGCGCCCTACGAGCAGTACTTC.

The genes are TRBV11-2 and TRBJ1-3; D is unresolved. Germline V CDR1 and CDR2: SGHAT, FQNNGV. There are 15 residues in the CDR3. Trimming left V 0 bases short and J 0 bases short, with 6 bases between. Written as DNA, the CDR3 is TGTGCCAGCAGCTTAGAGGGGAGCTCTGGAAACACCATATATTTT. Translating gives CASSLEGSSGNTIYF.

The V gene is TRBV12-3 or TRBV12-4, the J gene TRBJ2-7, with D perhaps matching TRBD2 (5 bases). Trimming pared 5 bases from V and 6 bases from J, leaving 11 bases between. The CDR3 consists of 12 residues. CDR3 residues: CASSPPEGEQYF. CDR3 nucleotides: TGTGCCAGCAGTCCACCCGAGGGCGAGCAGTACTTC.

The J gene is TRBJ2-1, the V gene TRBV2; perhaps TRBD1 as D (8 bases). The germline V gene encodes CDR1 SNHLY and CDR2 FYNNEI. CDR3 length: 16 amino acids. V was shortened by 4 bases and J by 3 bases, with 16 bases between the two germline ends. The CDR3 DNA is TGTGCCAGCAGTGGGACAGGGAGGGCTATCTACAATGAGCAGTTCTTC. Encoded protein: CASSGTGRAIYNEQFF.

This CDR3 is CASSSLDGTSGGIYTDTQYF. The CDR3 DNA is TGTGCCAGCAGCTCGCTGGACGGGACTAGCGGGGGAATCTACACAGATACGCAGTATTTT. The rearrangement uses TRBV5-8 and TRBJ2-3; 14 positions agree with TRBD2. The trim removed 3 bases at V and 2 bases at J, leaving 14 bases unmatched. There are 20 residues in the CDR3. CDR1 SGHTS and CDR2 YDEGEE come from the germline V gene.

The chain combines TRBV15 with TRBJ2-3; 8 positions agree with TRBD2. The CDR3 runs to 16 residues. Trimming took 1 base from V and 5 from J; bases not matched to a gene: 8. The germline V gene has CDR1 LNHNV and CDR2 YYDKDF (reference sequence). The CDR3 nucleotides are TGTGCCACCAGCAGAGGGGGAGCGGGAGTCGGAGATACGCAGTATTTT. Encoded protein: CATSRGGAGVGDTQYF.

A single count supports this clone. The chain couples TRBV5-6 to TRBJ2-1, with 9 positions matching TRBD2. V lost 4 bases and J lost 1; bases outside the gene matches: 3. Germline assignment: CDR1 SGHDT and CDR2 YYEEEE. The CDR3 sequence is 15 residues long. The CDR3 reads CASSQREDSYNEQFF. In DNA form, the CDR3 reads TGTGCCAGCAGCCAGCGGGAGGATTCCTACAATGAGCAGTTCTTC.

V gene TRBV4-1 combines with J gene TRBJ1-5; no clear D. Germline V lookup: CDR1 MGHRA, CDR2 YSYEKL. V was clipped by 1 base and J by 5 bases, with 15 bases between them. The CDR3 totals 16 residues. In DNA, the CDR3 is TGCGCCAGCAGCCAAGTGCCCGGGTTCCCCGATCAGCCCCAGCATTTT. It encodes CASSQVPGFPDQPQHF.

The chain has TRBV7-8 and TRBJ2-1; 13 nucleotides match TRBD2. This CDR3 is 19 amino acids long. J lost 1 base, V lost 4 bases, and 10 bases had no gene match. In germline, CDR1 is SGHVS, CDR2 FQNEAQ. This CDR3 reads CASSSRTSGSGGSYNEQFF. CDR3 nucleotides: TGTGCCAGCAGCTCGCGGACTAGCGGGAGTGGGGGGTCCTACAATGAGCAGTTCTTC.